The next 21 T cell receptor beta chains were all read from a single sample in a study of T-cell memory formation after mild COVID-19. In TCRdb, the 5' RACE reads were re-called with MiXCR into one record per CDR3 protein. The sample shows about 340,000 distinct CDR3 sequences, roughly 13% of them seen only once. The material sequenced was PBMCs or a T cell subset sorted from them (not recorded which). Receptors were obtained from a man aged 18 to 35 who had mild COVID-19 (a few samples of this study predate the infection). Cell type and time point are not known.

The chain joins TRBV20-1 to TRBJ2-2; no firm D call. V was cut by 5 bases and J by 4 bases, with 14 bases left in between. The CDR3 spans 14 residues. From germline, CDR1 is DFQATT and CDR2 SNEGSKA (reference sequence). The CDR3 coding sequence is TGCAGTGCTGCAGGTCGTGATCTCACCGGGGAGCTGTTTTTT. Its protein product is CSAAGRDLTGELFF.

This clonotype was observed a few times. The rearrangement uses TRBV6-5 and TRBJ1-1; the D gene is possibly TRBD1 (5 bases). CDR3 size: 11 residues. V lost 6 bases and J lost 12, with 14 bases in between. Per the germline V gene, CDR1 is MNHEY and CDR2 is SVGAGI. CDR3 sequence reads: CASSAYGGTFF. DNA of the CDR3: TGTGCCAGCAGCGCCTATGGGGGAACTTTCTTT.

The rearrangement uses TRBV4-3 and TRBJ1-6; D not certain. Trimming stripped 4 bases from V and 0 bases from J, with 13 bases between. The CDR3 contains 17 residues. Germline CDR1 LGHNA, CDR2 YSLEER. CDR3 in amino acids: CASSRGAISSYNSPLHF. The CDR3 nucleotides are TGCGCCAGCAGCCGAGGAGCCATTAGCTCCTATAATTCACCCCTCCACTTT.

This clonotype was observed many times. The J gene is TRBJ1-1, the V gene TRBV19; no definite D call. Germline V gene lookup returns CDR1 LNHDA and CDR2 SQIVND (reference sequence). V shed 6 bases and J shed 3 bases, with 8 bases lying between them. This CDR3 comprises 12 residues. CDR3 residues: CASSEAHTEAFF. In nucleotides, the CDR3 is TGTGCCAGTAGCGAGGCACACACTGAAGCTTTCTTT. Full variable domain (missing parts from reference TRBV19 and TRBJ1-1): DGGITQSPKYLFRKEGQNVTLSCEQNLNHDAMYWYRQDPGQGLRLIYYSQIVNDFQKGDIAEGYSVSREKKESFPLTVTSAQKNPTAFYLCASSEAHTEAFFGQGTRLTVV.

The V and J genes are TRBV7-2 and TRBJ2-1, with D possibly matching TRBD2 (6 bases). The CDR3 has 13 residues. Germline CDR1 reads SGHTA; CDR2 reads FQGNSA. With 5 bases removed from V and 13 bases from J, the gap between germline ends came to 18 bases. CDR3 amino acids: CASSPLHSGSQFF. CDR3 DNA sequence: TGTGCCAGCAGCCCCCTCCATAGCGGCAGCCAGTTCTTC.

This clonotype was seen many times. V is TRBV9 and J is TRBJ1-4; no reliable D call. V gave up 1 base and J gave up 7 bases, with 14 bases separating them. Germline V gene sequence: CDR1 SGDLS, CDR2 YYNGEE. The CDR3 has 15 residues. CDR3 DNA: TGTGCCAGCAGCGTATTCCGCCTTGTTGGTGAAAAACTGTTTTTT. Its translation: CASSVFRLVGEKLFF.

This clonotype was found a few times. The chain has TRBV4-1 and TRBJ1-1; D unresolved. CDR1 and CDR2 from the germline V gene are MGHRA and YSYEKL. The CDR3 consists of 15 residues. V lost 1 base and J 3 bases, leaving 12 bases between the germline ends. The CDR3 nucleotides are TGCGCCAGCAGCCAAGTGTACGGGGTAGACACTGAAGCTTTCTTT. Its protein product is CASSQVYGVDTEAFF.

This rearrangement joins TRBV11-2 to TRBJ1-3; D possibly corresponds to TRBD1 (6 bases). The CDR3 is made up of 16 amino acids. CDR1 is SGHAT and CDR2 is FQNNGV in the germline V gene. V gave up 1 base and J gave up 2 bases, with 12 bases separating them. The CDR3 DNA sequence: TGTGCCAGCAGCTTAGGGAGCCGGGGGCCTGGAAACACCATATATTTT. Amino acids: CASSLGSRGPGNTIYF.

In its sample, this clonotype was seen a few times. This rearrangement joins TRBV6-5 to TRBJ2-5, with 12 bases aligning to TRBD1. V shed 6 bases and J 4 bases; nucleotides not matched to a gene: 6. Germline V lookup: CDR1 MNHEY, CDR2 SVGAGI. This CDR3 comprises 15 residues. Here the CDR3 reads CASRRDRGLGETQYF. In DNA form, the CDR3 reads TGTGCCAGCAGGCGGGACAGGGGGCTTGGAGAGACCCAGTACTTC.

The rearrangement joins TRBV20-1 to TRBJ1-1; weak D call: TRBD1 (6 bases). Per the germline V gene, CDR1 is DFQATT and CDR2 is SNEGSKA (reference sequence). The CDR3 is 12 residues long. The CDR3 nucleotides read TGCAGCGCCGAGGGGGGCGGCACTGAAGCTTTCTTT. This gives the protein CSAEGGGTEAFF.

Only a few counts were recorded for this clonotype. V gene TRBV12-3 or TRBV12-4 combines with J gene TRBJ1-4; tentative D call: TRBD1 (6 bases). Trimming shortened V by 6 bases and J by 5 bases, and 19 bases separated the two germline ends. The CDR3 is 16 amino acids. The CDR3 DNA reads TGTGCCAGCAGCGAATCCCGAGGGGGATTGAATGAAAAACTGTTTTTT. This encodes CASSESRGGLNEKLFF.

The chain uses TRBV3-1 and TRBJ2-3; the D gene is possibly TRBD2 (6 bases). The germline V and J ends were trimmed by 4 bases and 0 bases, with 11 bases remaining between them. This CDR3 has 15 amino acids. Germline V CDR1 and CDR2: LGHDT, YNNKEL (reference sequence). Here the CDR3 reads CASSLLATSTDTQYF. DNA of the CDR3: TGTGCCAGCAGCCTACTAGCAACTAGCACAGATACGCAGTATTTT.

This rearrangement joins TRBV6-5 to TRBJ2-1; TRBD2 aligns across 7 bases. The germline V gene has CDR1 MNHEY and CDR2 SVGAGI. CDR3 length equals 16 residues. With V trimmed by 1 base and J by 6 bases, 9 bases remained unmatched. CDR3 sequence reads: CASSYYGGTAANEQFF. CDR3 nucleotides: TGTGCCAGCAGTTACTACGGGGGGACCGCCGCCAATGAGCAGTTCTTC.

This chain connects TRBV5-1 to TRBJ2-5; TRBD1 matches at 11 bases. V gave up 7 bases and J gave up 4 bases; unmatched junction bases: 6. The germline gives CDR1 SGHRS, CDR2 YFSETQ. The CDR3 has 14 residues. The CDR3 reads CASRLGTGGETQYF. DNA of the CDR3: TGCGCCAGCCGGCTGGGGACAGGGGGAGAGACCCAGTACTTC.

A few counts support this clonotype. CDR3 in DNA: TGTGCCAGCAGCTTAGGGGGTCAGAAAAACATTCAGTACTTC. Protein: CASSLGGQKNIQYF. V is TRBV7-9 and J is TRBJ2-4; no clear D gene. V shed 1 base and J shed 4 bases, with 8 bases lying between them. The CDR3 runs 14 residues. From germline, CDR1 is SEHNR and CDR2 FQNEAQ (reference sequence).

In DNA, the CDR3 is TGTGGGGGGAGCTCCTACAATGAGCAGTTCTTC. As protein: CGGSSYNEQFF. V gene TRBV30 combines with J gene TRBJ2-1; D is perhaps TRBD1 or TRBD2 (5 bases each). Germline loops: CDR1 GTSNPN, CDR2 SVGIG (reference sequence). The CDR3 loop spans 11 amino acids.

This chain joins TRBV7-2 and TRBJ1-1; 10 bases agree with TRBD1. Germline V gene sequence: CDR1 SGHTA, CDR2 FQGNSA. V dropped 5 bases and J dropped 4; count of bases not matched to a gene: 7. The CDR3 totals 15 residues. The CDR3 DNA is TGTGCCAGCAGCGGCCGGGACAGGGGATTCACTGAAGCTTTCTTT. This translates into CASSGRDRGFTEAFF.

This clonotype was picked up a small number of times. J is TRBJ1-2 and V is TRBV12-5; a possible D gene is TRBD1 (5 bases). CDR3 length: 12 amino acids. Germline V lookup: CDR1 LGHNT, CDR2 FRNRAP. Trimming pared 7 bases from V and 4 bases from J, leaving 10 bases between. CDR3 loop: CASAQDIYGYTF. The CDR3 DNA is TGTGCTAGTGCCCAGGACATCTATGGCTACACCTTC.

The V call is TRBV2, the J call TRBJ1-5; TRBD1 matches at 8 bases. Germline V gene lookup returns CDR1 SNHLY and CDR2 FYNNEI. This CDR3 has 14 amino acids. V lost 8 bases, J lost 5 bases, and 8 bases stayed unmatched. For the CDR3, the DNA is TGTGCCAGCGCACGGACAGGGAGGGATCAGCCCCAGCATTTT. Amino acid sequence: CASARTGRDQPQHF.

Comment on this clonotype: Being one base from a much bigger clone, this may be a read error. The V call is TRBV15, the J call TRBJ2-5; no firm D call. The germline V gene has CDR1 LNHNV and CDR2 YYDKDF (reference sequence). This CDR3 is 12 amino acids long. Deletions cut 0 bases from V and 5 bases from J, with 4 bases between. CDR3 protein: CATSRDVETQYF. The DNA for the CDR3 is TGTGCCACCAGCAGAGATGTGGAGACCCAGTACTTC.

The chain recombines TRBV7-6 with TRBJ1-4, with D perhaps matching TRBD1 (5 bases). Germline V gene sequence: CDR1 SGHVS, CDR2 FNYEAQ. The CDR3 is 19 amino acids. The V end lost 1 base, the J end lost 2 bases, and 20 bases lay between the germline ends. As DNA, the CDR3 is TGTGCCAGCAGCTTAGACCGGGGGGAAGCCCGGGGGACTAATGAAAAACTGTTTTTT. Residues: CASSLDRGEARGTNEKLFF.